Following are 21 T cell receptor beta chains from one sample sequenced in a study of technical replicates of blood from a few donors. Assay used: immunoSEQ multiplex PCR; TCRdb lists only in-frame clones, some missing. The repertoire has tens of thousands of clones, around 97% of them found once; the top ten carry around 0.2%. The material sequenced was T cells isolated from PBMCs. These receptors were collected from a human donor in good health.

The gene calls are TRBV4-1 and TRBJ2-2; 7 positions agree with TRBD1. The V gene end was trimmed by 5 bases and the J gene end by 5 bases; junction bases not matched to a gene: 8. The CDR3 has 15 residues. The germline V gene has CDR1 MGHRA and CDR2 YSYEKL. The CDR3 DNA is TGCGCCAGCAGCACCCGGGACAGTGTGACCGGGGAGCTGTTTTTT. Protein product: CASSTRDSVTGELFF.

The chain couples TRBV6-6 to TRBJ1-5, with D perhaps matching TRBD1 (6 bases). This CDR3 has 13 amino acids. Between the trimmed V and J ends, which lost 8 bases and 3 bases, there was a span of 11 bases. The germline V gene has CDR1 MNHNY and CDR2 SVGAGI (reference sequence). CDR3 amino acids: CASVQGYNQPQHF. For the CDR3, the DNA is TGTGCCAGCGTCCAGGGGTACAATCAGCCCCAGCATTTT.

The chain links TRBV2 to TRBJ1-4; 10 positions match TRBD1. Germline V gene sequence: CDR1 SNHLY, CDR2 FYNNEI. This CDR3 has 16 residues. V lost 4 bases, J lost 6 bases, and 8 bases stayed unmatched. The CDR3 nucleotides read TGTGCCAGCAGTGTTGACAGGGGGCTGCCGGATGAAAAACTGTTTTTT. The encoded protein is CASSVDRGLPDEKLFF.

The V call is TRBV4-1, the J call TRBJ2-2; a possible D gene is TRBD2 (5 bases). The germline V gene encodes CDR1 MGHRA and CDR2 YSYEKL. V lost 1 base and J lost 3, with 9 bases in between. This CDR3 is 15 amino acids long. In DNA, the CDR3 is TGCGCCAGCAGCCAAGCTGAGGGCTACACCGGGGAGCTGTTTTTT. It specifies CASSQAEGYTGELFF.

The chain uses TRBV5-5 and TRBJ2-5; possibly TRBD2 for D (5 bases). The CDR3 has 17 residues. V lost 5 bases to trimming and J lost 2 bases, with 22 bases between them. Per the germline V gene, CDR1 is SGHKS and CDR2 is YYEKEE (reference sequence). The CDR3 sequence: CASRRAEKSTLQETQYF. As DNA, the CDR3 is TGTGCCAGCAGGCGGGCGGAGAAGTCGACCCTACAAGAGACCCAGTACTTC.

The chain couples TRBV5-5 to TRBJ1-5, with 9 bases matching TRBD1. CDR1 and CDR2 (germline): SGHKS, YYEKEE (reference sequence). V lost 1 base and J lost 6; bases outside the gene matches: 5. The CDR3 spans 15 residues. CDR3 DNA sequence: TGTGCCAGCAGCTTGATCGGACAGGGGAGTCAGCCCCAGCATTTT. Translated, it gives CASSLIGQGSQPQHF.

The genes are TRBV29-1 and TRBJ2-7; TRBD2 matches at 10 bases. Germline assignment: CDR1 SQVTM and CDR2 ANQGSEA. The CDR3 is 12 amino acids. J lost 6 bases, V lost 7 bases, and 6 bases had no gene match. CDR3 residues: CSGRTSGGEQYF. CDR3 bases: TGCAGCGGTAGGACTAGCGGTGGCGAGCAGTACTTC.

V usage is TRBV6-5 and J usage is TRBJ2-1; D uncertain. In germline, CDR1 is MNHEY, CDR2 SVGAGI. V was cut by 6 bases and J by 10 bases, with 13 bases left in between. The CDR3 has 12 residues. The CDR3, as DNA: TGTGCCAGCAGCCACTCGACACGAGAGCAGTTCTTC. Translating gives CASSHSTREQFF.

The chain combines TRBV30 with TRBJ1-4; 8 bases fit TRBD1. This CDR3 region has 16 residues. Germline V gives CDR1 GTSNPN, CDR2 SVGIG (reference sequence). V dropped 2 bases and J dropped 4; count of bases not matched to a gene: 9. CDR3 sequence (DNA): TGTGCCTGGAGTAGGGGACAGGCCCTTTTTAATGAAAAACTGTTTTTT. Translating gives CAWSRGQALFNEKLFF.

This chain uses TRBV10-3 with TRBJ2-3, with TRBD2 matching 7 bases. The CDR3 extends over 15 amino acids. J lost 0 bases, V lost 3 bases, and 3 bases had no gene match. Germline CDR1 ENHRY, CDR2 SYGVKD. The CDR3 region is CAISDQRGSTDTQYF. Here the CDR3 DNA reads TGTGCCATCAGTGATCAGCGGGGTAGCACAGATACGCAGTATTTT.

V and J are TRBV6-1 and TRBJ2-7; TRBD2 is a possible D gene (6 bases). This CDR3 comprises 14 residues. CDR1 and CDR2 from the germline V gene are MNHNS and SASEGT. Trimming stripped 6 bases from V and 2 bases from J, with 14 bases between. CDR3 residues: CASRAGTPTYEQYF. CDR3 in DNA: TGTGCCAGCAGAGCCGGGACTCCTACCTACGAGCAGTACTTC.

The chain uses TRBV6-1 and TRBJ2-5, with D unclear. The germline gives CDR1 MNHNS, CDR2 SASEGT. The CDR3 consists of 12 residues. The V gene lost 2 bases and the J gene lost 4 bases, with 5 bases spanning the gap. The CDR3 DNA reads as TGTGCCAGCAGTGAATACGGAGAGACCCAGTACTTC. Encoded protein: CASSEYGETQYF.

This clone was recorded only once. This sequence joins TRBV28 and TRBJ2-7; no definite D call. The V gene's germline CDR1 is MDHEN and CDR2 SYDVKM. V dropped 2 bases and J dropped 0 bases, with 11 bases sitting between them. The CDR3 spans 15 residues. The CDR3 protein is CASSLIVAVSYEQYF. DNA of the CDR3: TGTGCCAGCAGTTTAATCGTGGCGGTCTCCTACGAGCAGTACTTC.

The rearrangement uses TRBV2 and TRBJ1-1, with D possibly TRBD1 on 5 matching bases. There are 15 residues in the CDR3. V was pared by 10 bases and J by 0 bases, with 18 bases between. Looked up from germline, CDR1 is SNHLY and CDR2 is FYNNEI. CDR3 region: CATPRGEILNTEAFF. CDR3 DNA: TGTGCCACCCCACGGGGGGAGATATTGAACACTGAAGCTTTCTTT.

The chain has TRBV6-5 and TRBJ1-1; TRBD1 might be the D (5 bases). The germline CDR1 and CDR2 sequences are MNHEY and SVGAGI. Trimming removed 3 bases from V and 7 bases from J, with 18 bases in between. The CDR3 is 15 residues long. The CDR3 protein is CASSYWGTGQNEAFF. The CDR3, as DNA: TGTGCCAGCAGTTATTGGGGAACAGGTCAGAATGAAGCTTTCTTT.

This chain connects TRBV30 to TRBJ1-1, with D perhaps matching TRBD1 (6 bases). This CDR3 has 15 amino acids. The germline CDR1 and CDR2 sequences are GTSNPN and SVGIG (reference sequence). Trimming removed 4 bases from V and 4 bases from J, with 19 bases in between. The CDR3 is CAWIIPGHYTTEAFF. The CDR3 bases are TGTGCCTGGATTATACCGGGACATTATACCACTGAAGCTTTCTTT.

The rearrangement joins TRBV25-1 to TRBJ2-6, with D possibly TRBD1 on 5 matching bases. The CDR3 spans 15 residues. Germline V gene data show CDR1 as MGHDK and CDR2 as SYGVNS. V dropped 4 bases and J dropped 3 bases, with 10 bases sitting between them. This CDR3 is CASSVLGVGANVLTF. CDR3 in DNA: TGTGCCAGCAGTGTTCTAGGGGTTGGGGCCAACGTCCTGACTTTC. The full variable domain, rest sourced from reference TRBV25-1 and TRBJ2-6, is EADIYQTPRYLVIGTGKKITLECSQTMGHDKMYWYQQDPGMELHLIHYSYGVNSTEKGDLSSESTVSRIRTEHFPLTLESARPSHTSQYLCASSVLGVGANVLTFGAGSRLTVL.

This clone was counted between two and nine times. The V gene is TRBV15, the J gene TRBJ1-1, with D uncertain. The V end was cut by 0 bases, the J end by 6 bases, with 11 bases between. The CDR3 has 14 residues. Germline assignment: CDR1 LNHNV and CDR2 YYDKDF (reference sequence). The CDR3 nucleotides read TGTGCCACCAGCAGAGATTTCGGTCCCTCTGAAGCTTTCTTT. It specifies CATSRDFGPSEAFF.

The chain is built from TRBV7-8 and TRBJ1-4; D not resolved. Germline V gives CDR1 SGHVS, CDR2 FQNEAQ. This CDR3 region has 15 residues. V dropped 4 bases and J dropped 8 bases, with 17 bases sitting between them. CDR3 residues: CASSSGRGSYEKLFF. The CDR3 nucleotides are TGTGCCAGCAGCTCGGGTCGTGGCTCCTACGAAAAACTGTTTTTT.

This chain uses TRBV6-6 with TRBJ1-1; the D is unclear. In germline, CDR1 is MNHNY, CDR2 SVGAGI (reference sequence). CDR3 length: 14 amino acids. V lost 2 bases to trimming and J lost 0 bases, with 7 bases between them. CDR3 residues: CASSYGRVNTEAFF. CDR3 sequence (DNA): TGTGCCAGCAGTTACGGGCGGGTGAACACTGAAGCTTTCTTT.

The chain carries TRBV30 and TRBJ2-3; no reliable D call. The CDR3 has 12 residues. The V end lost 6 bases, the J end lost 5 bases, and 12 bases lay between the germline ends. Germline loops: CDR1 GTSNPN, CDR2 SVGIG (reference sequence). CDR3 in DNA: TGTGCCTGCCGACTCCCAAGAGATACGCAGTATTTT. As protein: CACRLPRDTQYF.